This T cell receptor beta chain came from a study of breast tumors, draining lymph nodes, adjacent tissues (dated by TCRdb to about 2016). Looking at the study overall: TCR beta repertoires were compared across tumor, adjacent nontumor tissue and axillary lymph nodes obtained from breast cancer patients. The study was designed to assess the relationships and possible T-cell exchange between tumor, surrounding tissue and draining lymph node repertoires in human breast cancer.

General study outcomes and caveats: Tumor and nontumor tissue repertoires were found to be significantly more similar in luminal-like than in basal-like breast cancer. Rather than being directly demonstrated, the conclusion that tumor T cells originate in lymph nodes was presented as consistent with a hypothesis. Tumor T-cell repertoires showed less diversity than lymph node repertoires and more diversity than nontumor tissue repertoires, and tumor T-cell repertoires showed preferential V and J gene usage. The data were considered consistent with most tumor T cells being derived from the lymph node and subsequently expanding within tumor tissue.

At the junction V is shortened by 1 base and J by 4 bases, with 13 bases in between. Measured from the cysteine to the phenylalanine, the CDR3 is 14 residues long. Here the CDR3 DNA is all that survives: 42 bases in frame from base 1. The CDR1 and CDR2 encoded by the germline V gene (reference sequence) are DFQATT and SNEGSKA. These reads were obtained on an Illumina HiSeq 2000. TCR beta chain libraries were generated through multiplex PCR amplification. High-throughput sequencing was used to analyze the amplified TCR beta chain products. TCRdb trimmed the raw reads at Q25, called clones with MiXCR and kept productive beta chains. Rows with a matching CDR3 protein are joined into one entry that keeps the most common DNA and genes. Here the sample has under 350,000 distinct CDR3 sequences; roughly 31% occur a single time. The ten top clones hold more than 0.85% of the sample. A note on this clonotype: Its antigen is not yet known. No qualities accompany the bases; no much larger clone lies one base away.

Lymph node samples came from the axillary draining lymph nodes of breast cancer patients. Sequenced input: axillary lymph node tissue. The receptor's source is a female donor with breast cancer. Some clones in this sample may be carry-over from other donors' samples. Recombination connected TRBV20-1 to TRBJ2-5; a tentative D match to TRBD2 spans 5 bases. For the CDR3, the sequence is CSARVGTRRETQYF. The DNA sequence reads TGCAGTGCTAGAGTGGGAACTAGGAGAGAGACCCAGTACTTC.